This TCR beta chain was sequenced during a study of cytomegalovirus exposure and HLA in healthy donors. The PCR used 60 Vbeta and 13 Jbeta primers. Using immunoSEQ multiplex PCR, the repertoire was profiled, and TCRdb retains in-frame clones only, with some absent. The record lists about 160,000 clones, of which the ten most abundant hold under 2.5%. V was pared by 6 bases and J by 4 bases, with 9 bases of the junction left unmatched. This CDR3 spans 14 amino acids. In germline, CDR1 is MNHNY, CDR2 SVGAGI (reference sequence). This sequence joins TRBV6-6 and TRBJ2-7; 7 positions agree with TRBD1. This clonotype was obtained from a man aged 25 to 40 in good health and CMV-seronegative. The sample comprised PBMCs. CDR3 region: CASSLDRVQYEQYF. DNA for the CDR3: TGTGCCAGCAGCCTTGACAGGGTACAATACGAGCAGTACTTC.